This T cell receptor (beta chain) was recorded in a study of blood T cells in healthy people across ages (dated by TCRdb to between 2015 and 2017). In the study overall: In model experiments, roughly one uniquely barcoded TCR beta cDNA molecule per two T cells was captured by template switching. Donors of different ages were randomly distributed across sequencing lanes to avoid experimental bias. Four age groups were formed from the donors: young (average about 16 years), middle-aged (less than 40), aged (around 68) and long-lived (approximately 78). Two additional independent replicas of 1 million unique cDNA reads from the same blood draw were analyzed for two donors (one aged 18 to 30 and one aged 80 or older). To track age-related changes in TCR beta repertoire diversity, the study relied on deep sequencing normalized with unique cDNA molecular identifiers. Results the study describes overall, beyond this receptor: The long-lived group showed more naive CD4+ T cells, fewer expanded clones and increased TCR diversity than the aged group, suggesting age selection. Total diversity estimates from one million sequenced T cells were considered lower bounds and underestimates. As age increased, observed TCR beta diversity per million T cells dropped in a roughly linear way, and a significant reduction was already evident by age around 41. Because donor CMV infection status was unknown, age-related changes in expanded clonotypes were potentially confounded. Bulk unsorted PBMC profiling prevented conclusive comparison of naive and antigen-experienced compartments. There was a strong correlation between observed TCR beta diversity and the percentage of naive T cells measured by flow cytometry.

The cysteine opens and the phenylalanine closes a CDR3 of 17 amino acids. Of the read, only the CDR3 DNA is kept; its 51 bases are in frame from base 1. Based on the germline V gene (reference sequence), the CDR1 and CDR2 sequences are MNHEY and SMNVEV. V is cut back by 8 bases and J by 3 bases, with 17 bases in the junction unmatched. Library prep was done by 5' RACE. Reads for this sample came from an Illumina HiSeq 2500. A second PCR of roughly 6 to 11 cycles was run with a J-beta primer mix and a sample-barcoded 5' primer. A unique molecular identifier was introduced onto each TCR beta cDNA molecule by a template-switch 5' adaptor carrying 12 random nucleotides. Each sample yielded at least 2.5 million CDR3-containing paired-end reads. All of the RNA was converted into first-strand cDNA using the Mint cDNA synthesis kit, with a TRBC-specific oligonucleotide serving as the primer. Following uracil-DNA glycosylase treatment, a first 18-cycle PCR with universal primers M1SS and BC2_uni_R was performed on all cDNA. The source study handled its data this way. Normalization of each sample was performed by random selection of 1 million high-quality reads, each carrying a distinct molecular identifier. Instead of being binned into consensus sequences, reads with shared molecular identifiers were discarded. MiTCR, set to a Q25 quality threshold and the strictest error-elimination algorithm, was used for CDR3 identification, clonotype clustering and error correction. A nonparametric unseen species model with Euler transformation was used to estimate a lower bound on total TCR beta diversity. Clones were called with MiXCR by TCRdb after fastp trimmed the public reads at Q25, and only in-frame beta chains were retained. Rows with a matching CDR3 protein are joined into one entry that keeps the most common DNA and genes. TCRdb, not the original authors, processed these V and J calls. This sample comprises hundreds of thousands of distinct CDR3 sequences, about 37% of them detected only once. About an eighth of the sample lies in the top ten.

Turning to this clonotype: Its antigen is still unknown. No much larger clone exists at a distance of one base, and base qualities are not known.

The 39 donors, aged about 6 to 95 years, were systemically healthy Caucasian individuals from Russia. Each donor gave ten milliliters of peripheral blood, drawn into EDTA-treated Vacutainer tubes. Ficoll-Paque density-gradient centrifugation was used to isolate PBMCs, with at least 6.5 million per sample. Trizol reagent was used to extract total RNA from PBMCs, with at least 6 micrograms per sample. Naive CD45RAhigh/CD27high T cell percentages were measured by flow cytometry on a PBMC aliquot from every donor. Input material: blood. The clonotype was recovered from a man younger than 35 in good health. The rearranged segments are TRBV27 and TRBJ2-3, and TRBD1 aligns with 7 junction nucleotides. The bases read TGTGCCAGCCGTAGAGAAACGGACAGGTTGACTACAGATACGCAGTATTTT. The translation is CASRRETDRLTTDTQYF.